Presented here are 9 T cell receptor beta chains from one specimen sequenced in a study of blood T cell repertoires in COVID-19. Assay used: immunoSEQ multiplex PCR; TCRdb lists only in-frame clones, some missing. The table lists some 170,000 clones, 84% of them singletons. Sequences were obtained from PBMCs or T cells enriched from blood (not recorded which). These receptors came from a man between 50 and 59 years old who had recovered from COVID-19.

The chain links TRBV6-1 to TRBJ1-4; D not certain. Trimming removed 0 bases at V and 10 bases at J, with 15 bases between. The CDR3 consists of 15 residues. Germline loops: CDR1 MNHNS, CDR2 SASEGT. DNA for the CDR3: TGTGCCAGCAGTGAAGCATCAGGTCTTCGGGGAAAACTGTTTTTT. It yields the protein CASSEASGLRGKLFF.

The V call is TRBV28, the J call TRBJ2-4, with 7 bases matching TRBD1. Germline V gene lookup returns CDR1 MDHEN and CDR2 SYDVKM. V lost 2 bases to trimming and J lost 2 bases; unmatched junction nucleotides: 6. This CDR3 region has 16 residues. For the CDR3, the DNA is TGTGCCAGCAGTTTAGTCACGACAGGGACCAAAAACATTCAGTACTTC. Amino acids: CASSLVTTGTKNIQYF.

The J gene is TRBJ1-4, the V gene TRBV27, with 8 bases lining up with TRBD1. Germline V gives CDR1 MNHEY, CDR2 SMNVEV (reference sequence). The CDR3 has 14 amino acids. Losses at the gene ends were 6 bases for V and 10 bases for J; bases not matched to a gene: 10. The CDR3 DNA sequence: TGTGCCAGCAGGATGGACAGGGTGATTGGAAAACTGTTTTTT. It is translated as CASRMDRVIGKLFF.

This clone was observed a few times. CDR3 residues: CASSLASGQIYEQYF. The CDR3 DNA sequence: TGTGCCAGCAGCTTAGCCAGCGGACAGATATACGAGCAGTACTTC. This chain links TRBV7-2 with TRBJ2-7; perhaps TRBD1 as D (6 bases). The CDR3 totals 15 residues. The V and J ends lost 0 bases and 4 bases respectively, with 13 bases between them. Germline V CDR1 and CDR2: SGHTA, FQGNSA.

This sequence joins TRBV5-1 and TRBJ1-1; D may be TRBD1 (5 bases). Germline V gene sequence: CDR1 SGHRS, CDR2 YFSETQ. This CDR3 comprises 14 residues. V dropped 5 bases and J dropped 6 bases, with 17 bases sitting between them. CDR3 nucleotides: TGCGCCAGCAGTTTCGCCCCGGGCAGGGCTGAAGCTTTCTTT. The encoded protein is CASSFAPGRAEAFF.

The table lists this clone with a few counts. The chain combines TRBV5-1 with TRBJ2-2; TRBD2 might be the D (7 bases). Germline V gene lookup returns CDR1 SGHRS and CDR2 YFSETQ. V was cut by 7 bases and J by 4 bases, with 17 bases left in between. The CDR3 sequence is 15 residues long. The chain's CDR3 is CASGMGGRGTGELFF. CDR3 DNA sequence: TGCGCCAGCGGCATGGGGGGGCGTGGCACCGGGGAGCTGTTTTTT.

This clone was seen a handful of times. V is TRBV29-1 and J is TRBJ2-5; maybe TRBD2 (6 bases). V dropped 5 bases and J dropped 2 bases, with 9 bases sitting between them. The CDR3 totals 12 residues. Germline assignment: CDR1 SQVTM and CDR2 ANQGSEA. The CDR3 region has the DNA TGCAGCGTTCTAGCGACTCAAGAGACCCAGTACTTC. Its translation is CSVLATQETQYF. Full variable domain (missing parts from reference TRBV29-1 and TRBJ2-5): SAVISQKPSRDICQRGTSLTIQCQVDSQVTMMFWYRQQPGQSLTLIATANQGSEATYESGFVIDKFPISRPNLTFSTLTVSNMSPEDSSIYLCSVLATQETQYFGPGTRLLVL.

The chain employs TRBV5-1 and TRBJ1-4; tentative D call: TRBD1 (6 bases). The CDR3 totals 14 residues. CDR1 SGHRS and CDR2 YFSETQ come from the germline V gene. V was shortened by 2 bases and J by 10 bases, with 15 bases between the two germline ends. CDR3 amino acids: CASSLEQGPTKLFF. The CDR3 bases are TGCGCCAGCAGCTTAGAACAGGGTCCGACAAAACTGTTTTTT.

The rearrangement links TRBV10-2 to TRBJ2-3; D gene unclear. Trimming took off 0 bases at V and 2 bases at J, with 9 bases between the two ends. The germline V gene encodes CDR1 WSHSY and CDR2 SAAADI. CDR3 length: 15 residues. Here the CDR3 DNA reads TGCGCCAGCAGTGAGTCGCCGACATACACAGATACGCAGTATTTT. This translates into CASSESPTYTDTQYF.